This is a list of T cell receptor beta chains from one sample in a study of T cells in Graves' hyperthyroidism and ophthalmopathy. TCRdb used MiXCR to reprocess the multiplex PCR reads, holding one entry per CDR3 protein. This table has about 360,000 distinct CDR3 sequences, less than 15% appearing once. Sequenced input: blood. These receptors came from a woman younger than 30 with Graves' hyperthyroidism. The CDR3 runs from the conserved cysteine through the conserved F or W. A D gene is named only where the DNA matches it firmly. Only part of the rows carry a size: once, few, many, or a class if the clone is expanded.

>TRBV28|TRBJ2-7|TRBD2|many
CASSFTRRAIRQGVGLHSYEQYF
TGTGCCAGCAGTTTTACTCGCAGGGCTATCCGGCAAGGCGTGGGACTACACTCCTACGAGCAGTACTTC
>TRBV11-3|TRBJ2-1|TRBD2|many
CASSFRGSGRYEQFF
TGTGCCAGCAGCTTTAGAGGTAGCGGGAGATATGAGCAGTTCTTC
>TRBV5-1|TRBJ2-1|TRBD2|many
CASSLGGSAGDEQFF
TGCGCCAGCAGCTTGGGTGGTAGCGCGGGGGATGAGCAGTTCTTC
>TRBV10-3|TRBJ2-1|.|.
CAISDTANEQFF
TGTGCCATCAGTGACACAGCGAATGAGCAGTTCTTC
>TRBV6-5|TRBJ1-1|.|many
CASSYRRGTEAFF
TGTGCCAGCAGTTACCGTCGAGGGACGGAAGCTTTCTTT
>TRBV2|TRBJ1-4|TRBD1|many
CAGKTGGSTNEKLFF
TGTGCCGGCAAGACAGGGGGATCAACTAATGAAAAACTGTTTTTT
>TRBV12-3/TRBV12-4|TRBJ1-1|.|many
CASSPKETQKAFF
TGTGCCAGCTCCCCAAAGGAGACACAGAAAGCTTTCTTT
>TRBV12-3/TRBV12-4|TRBJ1-2|.|many
CASSLAPGVIGYGYTF
TGTGCCAGCAGTCTAGCCCCAGGGGTAATCGGCTATGGCTACACCTTC
>TRBV10-3|TRBJ2-1|.|few
CAISESQGSNEQFF
TGTGCCATCAGTGAGTCACAGGGTAGTAATGAGCAGTTCTTC
>TRBV7-3|TRBJ2-1|TRBD1|many
CASSSPEGTGGSSEQFF
TGTGCCAGCAGCTCCCCCGAAGGGACAGGGGGGTCTAGTGAGCAGTTCTTC
>TRBV6-2/TRBV6-3|TRBJ2-5|TRBD1|many
CASSSDRVQETQYF
TGTGCCAGCAGCTCTGACAGGGTTCAAGAGACCCAGTACTTC
>TRBV6-2/TRBV6-3|TRBJ2-5|.|many
CASSPQGGSAQETQYF
TGTGCCAGCAGTCCGCAGGGGGGGTCCGCGCAAGAGACCCAGTACTTC
>TRBV19|TRBJ2-1|.|.
CASSMRGVYEQFF
TGTGCCAGTAGTATGAGGGGGGTATATGAGCAGTTCTTC
>TRBV6-2/TRBV6-3|TRBJ2-7|TRBD1|many
CASSYRPGGQPNDYEQYF
TGTGCCAGCAGTTACCGGCCAGGGGGACAGCCCAACGACTACGAGCAGTACTTC
>TRBV4-2|TRBJ2-7|TRBD2|.
CASSQDLAGENEQYF
TGTGCCAGCAGCCAAGATTTGGCGGGAGAGAACGAGCAGTACTTC
>TRBV7-2|TRBJ2-4|TRBD2|once
CASSSGLAGQNIQYF
TGTGCCAGCAGCTCAGGGCTAGCGGGACAAAACATTCAGTACTTC
>TRBV18|TRBJ1-6|TRBD1|many
CASSPSDRGGNSPLHF
TGTGCCAGCTCACCATCGGACAGGGGAGGTAATTCACCCCTCCACTTT
>TRBV7-3|TRBJ2-6|TRBD1|.
CASSIVGTAASGANVLTF
TGTGCCAGCAGCATAGTAGGGACAGCCGCCTCTGGGGCCAACGTCCTGACTTTC
>TRBV5-1|TRBJ2-1|TRBD2|many
CASSLPGRSNNEQFF
TGCGCCAGCAGCTTGCCCGGGAGGTCTAACAATGAGCAGTTCTTC
>TRBV19|TRBJ2-2|TRBD1|few
CASMTGENTGELFF
TGTGCCAGCATGACAGGGGAGAACACCGGGGAGCTGTTTTTT
>TRBV19|TRBJ2-2|TRBD2|few
CASSIDLGLAGGPDTGELFF
TGTGCCAGTAGTATAGATCTGGGACTAGCGGGGGGGCCGGACACCGGGGAGCTGTTTTTT
>TRBV15|TRBJ1-1|TRBD1|.
CATSREQGPWAFF
TGTGCCACCAGCAGAGAACAGGGGCCCTGGGCTTTCTTT
>TRBV24-1|TRBJ2-2|.|many
CATRGDIPDGTGELFF
TGTGCCACCAGGGGGGACATTCCGGATGGTACCGGGGAGCTGTTTTTT
>TRBV18|TRBJ1-1|TRBD1|many
CASSPTGEAEAFF
TGTGCCAGCTCACCGACAGGGGAGGCTGAAGCTTTCTTT
>TRBV13|TRBJ1-4|.|many
CASSLGQKGSANEKLFF
TGTGCCAGCAGCTTAGGCCAGAAGGGATCGGCTAATGAAAAACTGTTTTTT
>TRBV28|TRBJ1-2|.|many
CASSFPANYGYTF
TGTGCCAGCAGTTTCCCGGCGAACTATGGCTACACCTTC
>TRBV5-1|TRBJ2-1|TRBD1|many
CASSLPGGSNEQFF
TGCGCCAGCAGCTTGCCAGGGGGCTCCAATGAGCAGTTCTTC
>TRBV20-1|TRBJ2-1|.|many
CSARDLARSTEQFF
TGCAGTGCTAGAGATCTTGCTAGATCGACAGAGCAGTTCTTC
>TRBV20-1|TRBJ1-1|.|many
CSARGRRSEAFF
TGCAGTGCTAGAGGTCGGCGGTCTGAAGCTTTCTTT